Listed below are T cell receptor beta chains from one sample, sequenced in a study of tumor and adjacent non-tumor tissue in lung cancer. One entry per CDR3 protein results from TCRdb running MiXCR on the multiplex PCR reads. The data contain 220,000 or so distinct CDR3 sequences, around 70% of them singletons. The sample consisted of lung tumor tissue. The receptors stem from a man aged 60 to 69 with non-small cell lung cancer. The CDR3 runs from the conserved cysteine through the conserved F or W. The D gene is left open where the match is weak. Clone size is stated in some rows and not others, as once, few, many or a class when expanded.

NA	TRBV20-1	TRBJ2-7	NA	CSASTTNGRPSGQYF	TGCAGTGCTTCCACCACTAACGGGAGACCCTCCGGGCAGTACTTC
TRBD2	TRBV6-6	TRBJ2-2	NA	CASSALGLAGRLAGELPF	TGTGCCAGCTCCGCGTTAGGGCTAGCGGGGAGGCTGGCCGGGGAGCTGCCTTTT
NA	TRBV15	TRBJ2-3	NA	CATSSPTGYTDTQYF	TGTGCCACCAGCAGCCCAACGGGGTACACAGATACGCAGTATTTT
TRBD2	TRBV11-1	TRBJ2-1	NA	CASSLATSGSSCNEQFF	TGTGCCAGCAGCTTAGCGACTAGCGGGAGCTCCTGCAATGAGCAGTTCTTC
NA	TRBV12-3/TRBV12-4	TRBJ2-5	once	CASRRDPLNMETQYF	TGTGCCAGCAGACGGGACCCCCTGAACATGGAGACCCAGTACTTC
TRBD1	TRBV6-5	TRBJ2-7	NA	CATSHPDRGWYEQYF	TGTGCCACCAGCCACCCAGACAGGGGGTGGTACGAGCAGTACTTC
NA	TRBV5-1	TRBJ2-7	NA	CASRGRTPEEQYF	TGCGCCAGCAGGGGCAGGACCCCCGAAGAGCAGTACTTC
NA	TRBV28	TRBJ1-6	few	CASSLLHRAGSPLHF	TGTGCCAGCAGTTTACTTCACAGGGCGGGCTCACCCCTCCACTTT
TRBD1	TRBV20-1	TRBJ2-1	NA	CSGLGQGDFGSYNKQFF	TGCAGTGGATTGGGACAGGGGGATTTTGGTTCCTACAATAAGCAGTTCTTC
TRBD2	TRBV12-3/TRBV12-4	TRBJ2-5	many	CASTRGGIGQETQYF	TGTGCCAGCACCCGGGGAGGGATAGGGCAAGAGACCCAGTACTTC
NA	TRBV29-1	TRBJ1-2	NA	CSVEKGRSFNGCTF	TGCAGCGTTGAAAAGGGGCGCTCCTTCAATGGCTGCACCTTC
TRBD2	TRBV6-6	TRBJ2-7	NA	CACSYFAGGGEQYF	TGTGCCTGCAGTTACTTCGCGGGAGGGGGCGAGCAGTACTTC
NA	TRBV5-4	TRBJ1-2	NA	CASTQGVTGANYGYTF	TGTGCCAGCACCCAAGGTGTGACCGGAGCTAACTATGGCTACACCTTC
TRBD1	TRBV5-1	TRBJ1-2	NA	CASSGSTGSFSYGYTF	TGCGCCAGCAGCGGATCGACAGGGTCGTTTAGCTATGGCTACACCTTC
NA	TRBV6-1	TRBJ2-7	NA	CASSELRRGAEQYF	TGTGCCAGCAGTGAACTGCGTCGGGGAGCCGAGCAGTACTTC
TRBD2	TRBV6-2/TRBV6-3	TRBJ2-1	NA	CANSSSGKVYNEWFF	TGTGCCAACAGTTCTAGCGGGAAGGTCTACAATGAGTGGTTCTTC
TRBD2	TRBV19	TRBJ2-1	NA	CASNTTSALYNEQFF	TGTGCCAGTAATACAACTAGCGCCCTTTACAATGAGCAGTTCTTC
TRBD2	TRBV6-2/TRBV6-3	TRBJ2-5	many	CAISSTTSGNQETQYF	TGTGCCATCTCGTCGACGACTAGCGGGAACCAAGAGACCCAGTACTTC
TRBD1	TRBV4-1	TRBJ2-5	NA	CANRQVDRVIQETQYF	TGCGCCAACAGGCAAGTGGACAGGGTTATACAAGAGACCCAGTACTTC
NA	TRBV20-1	TRBJ2-4	NA	CSAPTIGGVKIIQYF	TGCAGTGCTCCTACTATCGGGGGAGTCAAAATCATTCAGTACTTC
NA	TRBV11-2	TRBJ1-1	NA	CASSSAGRCTEAFF	TGTGCCAGCAGCTCAGCCGGGAGGTGCACTGAAGCTTTCTTT
NA	TRBV29-1	TRBJ2-7	NA	CSVNRYRVLAYEQHF	TGCAGCGTTAACCGGTACAGAGTTTTAGCCTACGAGCAGCACTTC
NA	TRBV20-1	TRBJ2-7	NA	CSGVLIGYSGEQYF	TGCAGTGGTGTGCTAATAGGGTACTCAGGCGAGCAATACTTC
NA	TRBV4-3	TRBJ2-1	few	CASNQVLGGGGVVQFF	TGCGCCAGCAACCAAGTGCTCGGCGGAGGGGGAGTTGTGCAGTTCTTC
NA	TRBV20-1	TRBJ1-2	NA	CSARDGEITYGYTF	TGCAGTGCAAGAGACGGGGAGATTACCTATGGCTACACCTTC
TRBD1	TRBV4-3	TRBJ2-7	once	CASCRGRLSEQYF	TGCGCCAGCTGCAGGGGGCGCCTTAGCGAGCAGTACTTC
TRBD1	TRBV20-1	TRBJ1-1	many	CSARPWRQGTDTEAFF	TGCAGTGCTAGACCATGGCGACAGGGTACGGATACTGAAGCTTTCTTT
TRBD2	TRBV11-2	TRBJ2-1	few	CASNSGLAGGLQFF	TGTGCCAGCAACTCCGGACTAGCGGGGGGGCTGCAGTTCTTC
TRBD2	TRBV29-1	TRBJ2-7	NA	CSAAAGTSGDDYEQYF	TGCAGCGCTGCCGCCGGGACTAGCGGAGATGACTACGAGCAGTACTTT
NA	TRBV6-2/TRBV6-3	TRBJ2-3	once	CAGSYALGRQYF	TGTGCCGGCAGTTATGCCCTTGGACGGCAGTATTTT
NA	TRBV4-3	TRBJ1-1	NA	CASSQDPTGRLNTEAFF	TGCGCCAGCAGCCAAGACCCCACCGGGCGACTGAACACTGAAGCATTCTTT
NA	TRBV28	TRBJ2-7	few	CASSSSGAEGSYEQYF	TGTGCCAGCAGTTCATCAGGGGCAGAGGGCTCCTACGAGCAGTACTTC
NA	TRBV7-9	TRBJ2-2	NA	CASSLDGTGWELFF	TGTGCCAGCAGCTTAGATGGGACTGGCTGGGAGCTGTTTTTT
TRBD1	TRBV6-1	TRBJ1-2	many	CASRRTGANYGYTF	TGTGCCAGCAGGAGGACAGGGGCCAACTATGGCTACACCTTC
NA	TRBV12-3/TRBV12-4	TRBJ2-7	NA	CASNLRRPYEQYF	TGTGCCAGCAATTTGCGGCGTCCCTACGAGCAGTACTTC
NA	TRBV4-3	TRBJ2-6	NA	CASSQAVSGANALTF	TGCGCCAGCAGCCAGGCGGTGTCTGGGGCCAACGCCTTGACTTTC
TRBD1	TRBV6-2/TRBV6-3	TRBJ1-2	NA	CASTEGQDYGYTF	TGTGCCAGCACTGAGGGACAGGACTATGGCTACACCTTC
TRBD2	TRBV5-1	TRBJ2-3	few	CASSSGVAGGFTDTQYF	TGCGCCAGCAGCTCCGGGGTAGCGGGAGGTTTCACAGATACGCAGTATTTT
NA	TRBV28	TRBJ2-5	NA	CASSRCVGETQYF	TGTGCCAGCAGCCGCTGTGTCGGGGAGACCCAGTACTTC
NA	TRBV4-1	TRBJ1-3	NA	CAIRLQGGSGNTIYF	TGCGCCATCAGACTTCAGGGTGGCTCTGGAAACACCATATATTTT
NA	TRBV29-1	TRBJ2-5	NA	CSVEDHETQYF	TGCAGCGTTGAAGATCATGAGACCCAGTACTTC
NA	TRBV2	TRBJ2-2	NA	CASTPTRGTGELFF	TGTGCCAGCACTCCGACTAGGGGCACCGGGGAGCTGTTTTTT
NA	TRBV5-4	TRBJ2-5	once	CASSYPGGKETQCF	TGTGCTAGCAGCTACCCTGGGGGGAAGGAGACCCAGTGCTTC
TRBD1	TRBV7-9	TRBJ1-2	few	CASSYASYRGLNYDYTF	TGTGCCAGCAGCTATGCATCCTACAGGGGGCTGAACTATGACTACACCTTC
NA	TRBV6-5	TRBJ2-4	NA	CASSYLGTSRGDIQYF	TGTGCCAGCAGTTATCTCGGAACTAGCCGGGGAGACATTCAGTACTTC
TRBD2	TRBV6-5	TRBJ2-3	many	CASSDLGLAGVLGRADTQYF	TGTGCCAGCTCCGACCTTGGACTAGCGGGAGTATTGGGTAGGGCAGATACGCAGTATTTT
TRBD1	TRBV5-6	TRBJ1-6	NA	CTTQGQGNSPLHF	TGTACCACCCAGGGACAGGGAAATTCACCCCTCCACTTT